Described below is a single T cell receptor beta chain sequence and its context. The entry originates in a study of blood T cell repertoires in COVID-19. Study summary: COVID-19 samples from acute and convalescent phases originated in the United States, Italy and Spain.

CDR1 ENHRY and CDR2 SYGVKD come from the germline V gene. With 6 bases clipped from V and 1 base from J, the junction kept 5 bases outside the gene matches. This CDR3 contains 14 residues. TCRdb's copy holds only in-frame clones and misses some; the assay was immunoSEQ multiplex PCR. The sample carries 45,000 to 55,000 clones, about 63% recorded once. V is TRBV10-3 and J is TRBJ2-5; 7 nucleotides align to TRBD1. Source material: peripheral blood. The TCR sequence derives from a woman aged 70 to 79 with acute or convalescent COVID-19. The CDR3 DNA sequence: TGTGCCATCAGACCGACAGGGCCCCAAGAGACCCAGTACTTC. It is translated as CAIRPTGPQETQYF.